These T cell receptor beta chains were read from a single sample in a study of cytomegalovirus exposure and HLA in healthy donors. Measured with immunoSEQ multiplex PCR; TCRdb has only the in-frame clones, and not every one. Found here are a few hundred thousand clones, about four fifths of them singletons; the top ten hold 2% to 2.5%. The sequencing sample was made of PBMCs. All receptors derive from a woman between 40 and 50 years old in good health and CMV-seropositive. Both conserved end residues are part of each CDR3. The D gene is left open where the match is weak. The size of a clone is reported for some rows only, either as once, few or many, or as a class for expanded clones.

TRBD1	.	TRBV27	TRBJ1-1	CAVSQGIGTEAFF	TGTGCCGTCTCACAGGGGATAGGCACTGAAGCTTTCTTT
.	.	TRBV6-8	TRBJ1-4	CASWRDFREYEKLFF	TGTGCCAGCTGGAGAGATTTTAGGGAGTATGAAAAACTGTTTTTT
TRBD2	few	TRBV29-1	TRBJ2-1	CSVDIGGNEQFF	TGCAGCGTTGATATCGGGGGGAATGAGCAGTTCTTC
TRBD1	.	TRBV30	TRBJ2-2	CARRSRGSGTGELFF	TGTGCGCGCCGTTCCAGGGGGAGTGGGACCGGGGAGCTGTTTTTT
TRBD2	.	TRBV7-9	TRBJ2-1	CASSLTSGIYNEQFF	TGTGCCAGCAGCTTGACTAGCGGGATCTACAATGAGCAGTTCTTC
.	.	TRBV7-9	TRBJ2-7	CSSSPQVEQYF	TGTTCCAGCAGCCCACAGGTAGAGCAGTACTTC
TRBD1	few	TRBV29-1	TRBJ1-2	CSVDWGQRYTF	TGCAGCGTTGATTGGGGACAGAGATACACCTTC
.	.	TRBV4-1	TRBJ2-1	CASSQEWDNYNEQFF	TGCGCCAGCAGCCAAGAGTGGGACAACTACAATGAGCAGTTCTTC
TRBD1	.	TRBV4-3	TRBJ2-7	CASSQQTGTVGLYF	TGCGCCAGCAGCCAACAGACAGGGACCGTGGGCCTGTACTTC
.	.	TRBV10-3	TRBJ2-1	CAISRISMAEANEQFF	TGTGCCATCAGTCGGATTTCTATGGCCGAGGCCAATGAGCAGTTCTTC
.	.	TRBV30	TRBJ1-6	CAWSERPGWDSPLHF	TGTGCCTGGAGTGAGAGGCCAGGGTGGGATTCACCCCTCCACTTT
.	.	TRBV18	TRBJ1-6	CASSPQATANSPLHF	TGTGCCAGCTCACCACAGGCGACAGCGAATTCACCCCTCCACTTT
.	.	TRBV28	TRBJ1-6	CASSFSSASSYNSPLHF	TGTGCCAGCAGTTTTTCGTCCGCGAGCTCCTATAATTCACCCCTCCACTTT
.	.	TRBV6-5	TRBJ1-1	CASSYSGRNTEAFF	TGTGCCAGCAGTTATTCAGGGCGGAACACTGAAGCTTTCTTT
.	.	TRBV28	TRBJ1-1	CASRYREGASFF	TGTGCCAGCAGATACAGGGAAGGGGCTTCTTTCTTT
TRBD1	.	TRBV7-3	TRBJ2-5	CASSSTGGWEETQYF	TGTGCCAGCAGCTCTACAGGGGGCTGGGAGGAGACCCAGTACTTC
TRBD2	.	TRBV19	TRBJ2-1	CASSAGVNEQFF	TGTGCCAGCAGCGCGGGAGTCAATGAGCAGTTCTTC
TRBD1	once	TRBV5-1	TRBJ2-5	CASSLLGPGQGVETQYF	TGCGCCAGCAGCTTGTTGGGGCCGGGACAGGGTGTAGAGACCCAGTACTTC
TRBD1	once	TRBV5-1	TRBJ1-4	CASSLQGAATNEKLFF	TGCGCCAGCAGCTTACAGGGGGCAGCAACTAATGAAAAACTGTTTTTT
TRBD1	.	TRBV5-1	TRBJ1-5	CASSPGQGGQPQHF	TGCGCCAGCAGCCCGGGACAGGGGGGACAGCCCCAGCATTTT
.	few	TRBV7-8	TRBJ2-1	CASSLAREQFF	TGTGCCAGCAGCTTAGCTCGTGAGCAGTTCTTC
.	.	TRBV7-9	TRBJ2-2	CASSHSGWTGELFF	TGTGCCAGCAGTCACAGCGGGTGGACCGGGGAGCTGTTTTTT
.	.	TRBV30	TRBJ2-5	CAWTLGLQETQYF	TGTGCCTGGACTCTGGGACTTCAAGAGACCCAGTACTTC
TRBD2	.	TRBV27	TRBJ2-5	CASKASGSRETQYF	TGTGCCAGCAAGGCTAGCGGGAGTAGAGAGACCCAGTACTTC
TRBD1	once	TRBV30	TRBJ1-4	CAWSVKGAGEKLFF	TGTGCCTGGAGTGTAAAGGGGGCGGGGGAAAAACTGTTTTTT
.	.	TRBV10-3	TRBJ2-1	CAIKSLDNEQFF	TGTGCCATCAAATCCCTAGACAATGAGCAGTTCTTC
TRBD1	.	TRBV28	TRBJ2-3	CASETGGSGDTQYF	TGTGCCAGCGAGACAGGGGGAAGCGGAGATACGCAGTATTTT
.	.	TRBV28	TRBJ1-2	CASSRGDSRYGYTF	TGTGCCAGCAGTAGGGGTGACAGCCGTTATGGCTACACCTTC
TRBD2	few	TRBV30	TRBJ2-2	CAWSAAGVSIGELFF	TGTGCCTGGTCAGCGGCGGGAGTGTCTATCGGGGAGCTGTTTTTT